Listed here are 25 T cell receptor beta chains from one sample, sequenced in a study of cytomegalovirus exposure and HLA in healthy donors. The data were produced by immunoSEQ multiplex PCR, yet TCRdb's version contains in-frame clones alone and is incomplete. Of about 150,000 clones listed, over 80% are singletons. Sequenced input: PBMCs. The origin of the receptors is a man aged 18 to 35 in good health and CMV-seropositive.

The chain carries TRBV2 and TRBJ1-3; possible D gene TRBD1, 5 bases. CDR3 length: 16 residues. The germline gives CDR1 SNHLY, CDR2 FYNNEI. Trimming took 7 bases from V and 0 from J, leaving 16 bases between them. CDR3 in amino acids: CASTQLGLSSGNTIYF. Written as DNA, the CDR3 is TGTGCCAGCACCCAACTGGGGCTAAGCTCTGGAAACACCATATATTTT.

Notes on this clone: A read error may account for a junction end that differs from germline. V is TRBV5-8 and J is TRBJ1-6, with a possible D match to TRBD1 (5 bases). Germline V gene sequence: CDR1 SGHTS, CDR2 YDEGEE. The length of the CDR3 is 15 residues. The CDR3 region is CASGFGDRVNSPLHF. The CDR3, as DNA: TGTGCCAGCGGCTTTGGAGACAGAGTCAATTCACCCCTCCACTTT.

This clone was picked up a small number of times. This rearrangement joins TRBV18 to TRBJ2-7; no clear D. V lost 3 bases to trimming and J lost 0 bases, with 9 bases between them. The CDR3 runs 14 residues. Germline V CDR1 and CDR2: KGHSH, LQKENI. The CDR3 loop reads CASSPASSSYEQYF. The DNA of the CDR3 is TGTGCCAGCTCACCCGCTAGTAGCTCCTACGAGCAGTACTTC.

J is TRBJ1-1 and V is TRBV27; 12 nucleotides match TRBD1. Germline CDR1 and CDR2: MNHEY and SMNVEV (reference sequence). V shed 4 bases and J 3 bases; nucleotides not matched to a gene: 3. The CDR3 contains 15 residues. CDR3 loop: CASSYRDRGHTEAFF. For the CDR3, the DNA is TGTGCCAGCAGTTACCGGGACAGGGGGCACACTGAAGCTTTCTTT.

This clone was recorded once. The gene calls are TRBV19 and TRBJ2-1; TRBD1 agrees at 9 bases. Germline V gene sequence: CDR1 LNHDA, CDR2 SQIVND (reference sequence). V was pared by 5 bases and J by 7 bases, with 12 bases of the junction left unmatched. This CDR3 spans 16 amino acids. The CDR3: CASSRAGTGRRNEQFF. The CDR3 DNA sequence: TGTGCCAGTAGTCGAGCGGGGACAGGGAGGAGAAATGAGCAGTTCTTC.

The DNA of the CDR3 is TGTGCCAGCAGCTTAACCGGGGGGGCCGGGCAGCCCCAGCATTTT. It encodes CASSLTGGAGQPQHF. The genes are TRBV7-3 and TRBJ1-5, with D perhaps matching TRBD1 (6 bases). The CDR3 has 15 residues. CDR1 and CDR2 (germline): SGHTA, FQGTGA. The V and J ends lost 0 bases and 7 bases respectively, with 13 bases between them.

Concerning this clone itself: This sequence may be a read error, since a much larger clone differs from it by one base. The chain joins TRBV6-1 to TRBJ2-2, with 7 bases lining up with TRBD1. Germline V gives CDR1 MNHNS, CDR2 SASEGT. With V trimmed by 4 bases and J by 1 base, 0 bases remained unmatched. The CDR3 consists of 14 residues. CDR3 amino acids: CASSGTGNTGELFF. In nucleotides, the CDR3 is TGTGCCAGCAGTGGGACAGGGAACACCGGGGAGCTGTTTTTT.

The V and J genes are TRBV7-9 and TRBJ1-4, with 9 bases matching TRBD1. This CDR3 is built from 18 residues. The germline CDR1 and CDR2 sequences are SEHNR and FQNEAQ (reference sequence). J was trimmed by 7 bases and V by 0 bases; bases with no gene match: 12. CDR3 coding DNA: TGTGCCAGCAGCTTAGCCCGACCAGGACAGGGGATACGTGAAAAACTGTTTTTT. This encodes CASSLARPGQGIREKLFF. Variable domain in full (rest from reference TRBV7-9 and TRBJ1-4): DTGVSQNPRHKITKRGQNVTFRCDPISEHNRLYWYRQTLGQGPEFLTYFQNEAQLEKSRLLSDRFSAERPKGSFSTLEIQRTEQGDSAMYLCASSLARPGQGIREKLFFGSGTQLSVL.

DNA of the CDR3: TGCAGCGTTAGAGGGGGAGGGAGCTCTTCCCAGTACTTC. It specifies CSVRGGGSSSQYF. This sequence joins TRBV29-1 and TRBJ2-5, with D perhaps matching TRBD2 (7 bases). V dropped 5 bases and J dropped 9 bases, with 19 bases sitting between them. CDR1 SQVTM and CDR2 ANQGSEA come from the germline V gene. This CDR3 has 13 amino acids.

This rearrangement joins TRBV5-1 to TRBJ2-7, with TRBD2 matching over 9 bases. Looked up from germline, CDR1 is SGHRS and CDR2 is YFSETQ. The CDR3 loop spans 16 amino acids. V lost 4 bases to trimming and J lost 3 bases; unmatched junction nucleotides: 11. CDR3 in amino acids: CASSHLSGTSSYEQYF. In nucleotides, the CDR3 is TGCGCCAGCAGCCACCTTAGCGGGACTAGCAGCTACGAGCAGTACTTC.

V gene TRBV20-1 combines with J gene TRBJ1-1; D is undetermined. Germline values: CDR1 DFQATT, CDR2 SNEGSKA (reference sequence). CDR3 size: 11 residues. The germline V and J ends were trimmed by 6 bases and 4 bases, with 9 bases remaining between them. CDR3 loop: CSAWRITEAFF. The CDR3 region has the DNA TGCAGTGCGTGGAGGATCACTGAAGCTTTCTTT.

The chain couples TRBV2 to TRBJ2-1; 8 nucleotides line up with TRBD2. Germline trimming cut 8 bases from V and 6 bases from J; bases unmatched to any gene: 12. The germline V gene encodes CDR1 SNHLY and CDR2 FYNNEI. The length of the CDR3 is 15 residues. The CDR3 is CASRGGDLPVNEQFF. CDR3 DNA sequence: TGTGCCAGCCGGGGGGGAGATTTACCGGTCAATGAGCAGTTCTTC.

This chain links TRBV6-6 with TRBJ1-6, with TRBD1 identical over 10 bases. The germline CDR1 and CDR2 sequences are MNHNY and SVGAGI (reference sequence). This CDR3 region has 14 residues. The J segment lost 10 bases and the V segment lost 5 bases, leaving 5 bases of the junction unmatched. CDR3 sequence: CASSTRTGGSPLHF. As DNA, the CDR3 is TGTGCCAGCAGTACTAGGACAGGGGGGTCACCCCTCCACTTT.

This rearrangement joins TRBV15 to TRBJ2-1; a weak D match, TRBD2 (6 bases). V dropped 4 bases and J dropped 5 bases, with 18 bases sitting between them. CDR1 is LNHNV and CDR2 is YYDKDF in the germline V gene (reference sequence). The CDR3 covers 16 residues. Here the CDR3 DNA reads TGTGCCACCAGCATAGCGGCTCAAAGGGGAGACAATGAGCAGTTCTTC. It translates to CATSIAAQRGDNEQFF.

The chain uses TRBV5-1 and TRBJ2-2; D is undetermined. Germline V gene data show CDR1 as SGHRS and CDR2 as YFSETQ. The V end was cut by 7 bases, the J end by 0 bases, with 10 bases between. The CDR3 spans 14 residues. CDR3 region: CASQPSANTGELFF. The DNA of the CDR3 is TGCGCCAGCCAGCCCAGCGCGAACACCGGGGAGCTGTTTTTT.

The chain links TRBV5-1 to TRBJ2-5; no definite D call. CDR1 is SGHRS, CDR2 YFSETQ, per germline. This CDR3 is 13 amino acids long. V lost 4 bases and J 5 bases, leaving 12 bases between the germline ends. In nucleotides, the CDR3 is TGCGCCAGCAGCGTGAGCGTACCCGAGACCCAGTACTTC. Translating gives CASSVSVPETQYF.

This clone was picked up one time. The chain joins TRBV28 to TRBJ1-5, with a possible D match to TRBD1 (5 bases). V lost 6 bases, J lost 8 bases, and 11 bases lay in between. This CDR3 spans 12 amino acids. From germline, CDR1 is MDHEN and CDR2 SYDVKM. In nucleotides, the CDR3 is TGTGCCAGCAGGGTCAGGGTAGAGCCCCAGCATTTT. It encodes CASRVRVEPQHF.

The chain has TRBV5-1 and TRBJ1-2; D possibly corresponds to TRBD1 (5 bases). Germline V gene data show CDR1 as SGHRS and CDR2 as YFSETQ. Trimming cost V 4 bases and J 6 bases, with 16 bases left between them. CDR3 size: 14 residues. CDR3 loop: CASSPRARDDGYTF. CDR3 nucleotides: TGCGCCAGCAGCCCCAGGGCCCGCGACGATGGCTACACCTTC.

This rearrangement joins TRBV25-1 to TRBJ1-1; 9 nucleotides line up with TRBD1. The CDR3 covers 14 residues. CDR1 and CDR2 (germline): MGHDK, SYGVNS. V was pared by 3 bases and J by 4 bases, with 3 bases of the junction left unmatched. CDR3 in amino acids: CASSDRTGATEAFF. The CDR3 bases are TGTGCCAGCAGTGACAGGACAGGGGCCACTGAAGCTTTCTTT.

This sequence joins TRBV14 and TRBJ2-7, with TRBD2 matching 8 bases. Germline V gene data show CDR1 as SGHDN and CDR2 as FVKESK. V was pared by 3 bases and J by 3 bases, with 4 bases of the junction left unmatched. The CDR3 spans 14 residues. This CDR3 is CASSHGTRNYEQYF. For the CDR3, the DNA is TGTGCCAGCAGCCACGGGACTAGGAACTACGAGCAGTACTTC.

This clone was seen repeatedly, ten times or more. The CDR3 DNA sequence: TGTGCCAGCAGTGAGTCGGGAGGGAGGGATGAGCAGTTCTTC. Its protein is CASSESGGRDEQFF. The V and J genes are TRBV6-4 and TRBJ2-1; 8 bases match TRBD2. The V and J ends lost 3 bases and 8 bases, in that order; junction bases with no gene match: 6. CDR3 size: 14 residues. In germline, CDR1 is MRHNA, CDR2 SNTAGT.

The genes are TRBV6-5 and TRBJ2-5; the match to TRBD1 covers 7 bases. This CDR3 contains 13 residues. Unmatched junction bases numbered 0, after V lost 4 bases and J lost 1 base. Germline V CDR1 and CDR2: MNHEY, SVGAGI. The CDR3 sequence: CASSWTGQETQYF. Written as DNA, the CDR3 is TGTGCCAGCAGTTGGACAGGCCAAGAGACCCAGTACTTC.

V is TRBV9 and J is TRBJ2-2, with TRBD2 as a possible D gene (7 bases). V was shortened by 4 bases and J by 3 bases, with 16 bases between the two germline ends. This CDR3 comprises 16 residues. Germline CDR1 SGDLS, CDR2 YYNGEE. The CDR3 bases are TGTGCCAGCAGCCGATCCCGGGGGGCCGACACCGGGGAGCTGTTTTTT. It codes for CASSRSRGADTGELFF.

The chain couples TRBV5-1 to TRBJ2-5; D unclear. Trimming stripped 7 bases from V and 5 bases from J, with 9 bases between. From germline, CDR1 is SGHRS and CDR2 YFSETQ. The CDR3 is 11 amino acids. The CDR3 loop is CASRTGETQYF. CDR3 sequence (DNA): TGCGCCAGCCGAACCGGGGAGACCCAGTACTTC.

The chain links TRBV5-4 to TRBJ1-2, with 9 bases fitting TRBD1. CDR3 length: 13 amino acids. The trim removed 2 bases at V and 5 bases at J, leaving 1 base unmatched. In germline, CDR1 is SGHNT, CDR2 YYREEE (reference sequence). The CDR3 region has the DNA TGTGCCAGCAGCTTCGACAGGGGGTATGGCTACACCTTC. Translation gives CASSFDRGYGYTF.